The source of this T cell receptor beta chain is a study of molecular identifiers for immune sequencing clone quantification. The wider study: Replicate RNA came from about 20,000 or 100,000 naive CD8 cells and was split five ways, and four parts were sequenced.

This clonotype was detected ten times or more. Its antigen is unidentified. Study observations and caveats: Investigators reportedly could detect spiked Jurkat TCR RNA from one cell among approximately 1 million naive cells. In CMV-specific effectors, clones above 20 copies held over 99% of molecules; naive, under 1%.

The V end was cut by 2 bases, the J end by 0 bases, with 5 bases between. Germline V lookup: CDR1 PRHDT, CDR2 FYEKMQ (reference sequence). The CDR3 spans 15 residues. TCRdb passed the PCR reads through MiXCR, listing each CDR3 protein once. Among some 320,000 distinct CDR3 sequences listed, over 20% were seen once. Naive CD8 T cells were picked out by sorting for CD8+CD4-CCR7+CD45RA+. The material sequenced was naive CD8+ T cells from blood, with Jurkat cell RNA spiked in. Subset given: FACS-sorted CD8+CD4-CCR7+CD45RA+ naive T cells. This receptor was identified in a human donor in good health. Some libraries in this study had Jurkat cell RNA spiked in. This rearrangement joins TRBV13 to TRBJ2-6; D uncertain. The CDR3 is CASSLRNSGANVLTF. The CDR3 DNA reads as TGTGCCAGCAGCTTACGCAACTCTGGGGCCAACGTCCTGACTTTC.